This entry is about one T cell receptor beta chain. The antigen it recognizes is unknown. No clone much larger than this one lies a single base away; base qualities are absent. In total, just over 650 healthy bone marrow donors made up the cohort. All cohort members were sampled while nominally healthy, although unrecorded immune exposures were likely present. The donor tested CMV seronegative, placing the donor among the 350 to 400 seronegative members of the cohort. A peripheral blood sample was collected from each donor, and TCR beta sequencing was performed on peripheral blood mononuclear cells. Genomic DNA was extracted from the blood cell samples with the Qiagen DNeasy Blood Extraction Kit. The CDR3, cysteine through phenylalanine, is 13 amino acids long. Only CDR3 DNA remains: 39 bases, in frame from the first base. Taken from the germline V gene (reference sequence), the CDR1 and CDR2 loops are SEHNR and FQNEAQ. V gives up 5 bases and J gives up 8 bases, and the segment between their germline ends measures 15 bases.

This entry comes from a study of cytomegalovirus exposure and HLA in healthy donors (dated by TCRdb to about 2017). About the study as a whole: In an earlier analysis of several hundred of the donors, 250 to 350 Gb of sequence data and 90 million to 130 million unique TCR beta sequences from about 179 million T cells were reported. Roughly 300 gigabases of sequencing data and approximately 85 million unique TCR sequences were included in an early release covering roughly 700 HLA-typed donors. Among the approximately 420 genotyped donors, approximately 77% belonged to the genetic ancestry cluster associated with self-reported Caucasian donors. The study was designed to test whether signatures of past pathogen exposure could be identified by cataloging public T cell receptors. The study used immunosequencing to profile the T cell repertoires of 600 to 850 subjects and linked those repertoires to cytomegalovirus serostatus. A separate validation cohort of 100 to 150 different subjects was used in addition to the approximately 700-subject first cohort. High-throughput TCR immunosequencing, statistical association of individual TCRs with disease status, and machine learning were combined to predict cytomegalovirus infection status. A later analysis re-analyzed previously published TCR beta repertoires from 666 donors and added high-resolution HLA genotyping to study TCR occurrence patterns. In the later analysis, no new phenotypic data were used to find candidate immune exposures; instead, reliance was placed on TCR beta sequences and their occurrence across donors. In an earlier analysis of roughly 540 of the donors, high-throughput TCR beta sequencing was used to judge whether each TCR beta V gene segment behaved as functional or pseudogenic. Alongside the repertoire data, information on donor age, sex, ethnicity and CMV serostatus was compiled. In a later genetic analysis, genome-wide SNP genotypes for 398 of the 666 donors were used, and that subset was treated as a discovery cohort. All discovery cohort repertoires had been generated using a single sequencing platform. HLA typing included class I and class II loci at four-digit resolution. The number of typed donors differed by locus: roughly 629-630 for A, B, C, DRB1 and DQB1; some 500 for DQA1; 606 for DPA1; and approximately 450 for DPB1. Several DR-DQ haplotypes were treated as single units for association and clustering because of strong linkage in the cohort. Across approximately 400 genotyped donors of the cohort, an average of roughly 230,000 unique TCR beta nucleotide sequences per donor were sequenced, and 15% to 20% of those sequences were non-productive.

Receptors were amplified or captured by the immunoSEQ multiplex PCR assay. The multiplex PCR relied on a mix of 60 forward primers for TCR Vbeta segments and 13 reverse primers for TCR Jbeta segments. A multiplex PCR assay on genomic DNA amplified the CDR3 region of rearranged TCR beta genes. On the Illumina HiSeq System, the amplified TCR beta libraries were sequenced as 87-base-pair reads. In the paper's pipeline: A later analysis counted approximately 76 million unique TCR beta chains across the 650 to 800 repertoires, and some 12 million of these chains were shared by at least two donors. A nearest-neighbor algorithm error-corrected the raw reads and collapsed the reads into unique sequences, merging closely related sequences to remove PCR and sequencing errors. To assign V, D and J gene segments, CDR3 sequences were aligned to IMGT reference sequences. For a sequence to be retained, at least a six-nucleotide match to both a V gene segment and a J gene segment was required. Rearrangements were called productive when the CDR3 lacked stop codons and stayed in frame with V and J; all others were non-productive. CDR3 was defined by IMGT convention, running from the second conserved V-encoded cysteine to the conserved J-encoded phenylalanine. The earlier analysis of some 540 of the donors excluded any sequence lacking an unambiguous match to a single V gene segment. An earlier analysis of roughly 590 of the donors called V segments functional above 56.7% productive rearrangements and segregating when the between-donor standard deviation exceeded 5%. A statistical classification framework was built for diagnosing cytomegalovirus status from the catalog of TCR beta chain sequences. In a later analysis, TCR nucleotide sequences were compared against IMGT/GENE-DB human TR gene sequences so that V and J genes could be assigned. Using the TCRdist pipeline, a later analysis assigned CDR3 sequences along with most-parsimonious VDJ recombination scenarios. In a later analysis, every TCR beta chain was defined by the combination of its CDR3 amino acid sequence and its V-gene family, and reads without a unique V-gene family were dropped. A later analysis removed several hundred highly shared, low-generation-probability nucleotide sequences to deal with suspected cross-contamination and a sequencing artifact. For each public chain, a later analysis derived a clonal expansion index from normalized ranks of inferred template counts within each repertoire. A later analysis computed generation probabilities with a VDJ recombination model fitted to out-of-frame rearrangements, and checked the results against IGoR. A later analysis scored TCR-TCR, TCR-HLA and TCR-CMV co-occurrence with hypergeometric tests, applying a repertoire-size bias correction to TCR pairs. In a later analysis, false discovery rates were estimated by permuting HLA or CMV assignments 20 times. In a later analysis, co-occurring TCRs were grouped with DBSCAN, and TCRdist sequence similarity was added when clustering was performed within HLA-allele-positive subsets. Co-occurrence clustering excluded repertoires with fewer than 30,000 or more than 120,000 public chains, plus five with anomalous nucleotide sharing. TCRdb's version of the immuneACCESS table is confined to in-frame rearrangements and falls short of the full clone set. An unresolved V gene accounts for under half of the shortfall where checked; the remainder is of unknown origin. Clone size and V and J calls were adopted from that table, with D and trimming inferred from the DNA. This sample holds about 55,000 clones; 75% to 85% were observed only once. The ten most abundant clones make up approximately 1.5% of the sample.

General study outcomes and caveats: Because counts were too low, about 15 rarely observed V segments, including chromosome 9 orphons, were left out of the earlier analysis of several hundred of the donors. Most CMV-associated TCR beta chains appeared to be HLA-restricted in a later analysis, and the HLA associations seemed to be driven largely by CMV exposure. According to a later analysis, parvovirus B19, influenza, CMV and Epstein-Barr virus appeared linked to several top co-occurrence clusters. HLA typing was unavailable for some donors at each locus, so association tests used only the typed subset. In both the original and validation cohorts, the classifier was reported to diagnose cytomegalovirus status with high specificity and sensitivity. Most TCR sequences were observed very rarely across donors, whereas some public TCRs were present in many individuals. In a later analysis, the rate of TCR association differed among HLA loci, with DRB1 alleles having the most associated TCRs and HLA-C alleles having the fewest. A further reported finding was that TCR beta sequences accurately predicted the HLA-A and HLA-B alleles for most subjects in the first cohort. Linkage disequilibrium might explain the correlated functional status among segregating V segments, but an unknown experimental factor could not be ruled out. The study gave a list of 150 to 200 TCR beta chains associated with cytomegalovirus. Roughly uniform sequencing depth across donors was assumed in presence/absence analyses, although this assumption may not hold. Because the 87-base-pair reads could not distinguish some IMGT-functional V segments, including TRBV6-2 and TRBV6-3, those segments were excluded. According to the authors, the approach could potentially be generalized to other disease states and immunological phenotypes. In a later genetic analysis, a missense DCLRE1C variant was associated with V-gene and J-gene trimming of TCR beta chains, and the association was replicated in an independent cohort. When HLA alleles, especially DR and DQ, strongly co-occurred, TCR associations were difficult to assign to individual alleles. A cluster of highly shared sequence variants was judged likely to be a technical artifact of the sequencing pipeline. The only immune exposure information available for the cohort was CMV serostatus. A later analysis associated 16,951 TCR beta sequences with specific HLA alleles at a false discovery rate of 0.05. Broadly in line with IMGT annotations, most TCR beta V segments showed up in productive rearrangements about 90% or about 30% of the time in an earlier analysis of approximately 640 of the donors. A later analysis found that HLA-associated TCR beta chains were more clonally expanded and had lower generation probabilities than equally common non-associated chains. A later genetic analysis reported fewer N-insertions in productive TCRs among donors in an Asian-associated ancestry cluster than the roughly 720-donor mean. This cohort had only TCR beta chains sequenced, and the lack of alpha or paired-chain data limited which features could be detected. In vitro tests confirmed that a few of the cytomegalovirus-associated TCR beta chains recognize cytomegalovirus antigens.

Material: PBMCs. This chain is built from TRBV7-9 and TRBJ1-1; a tentative D call is TRBD1 (6 bases match). The sequence was collected from a female donor in good health and CMV-seronegative. The DNA sequence is given as TGTGCCAGCAGCCCCGCGGCAGGGGCCGAAGCTTTCTTT. Its product reads: CASSPAAGAEAFF. The full variable domain, with segments outside the CDR3 supplied by the reference TRBV7-9 and TRBJ1-1 proteins, appears as DTGVSQNPRHKITKRGQNVTFRCDPISEHNRLYWYRQTLGQGPEFLTYFQNEAQLEKSRLLSDRFSAERPKGSFSTLEIQRTEQGDSAMYLCASSPAAGAEAFFGQGTRLTVV.